The 17 T cell receptor beta chains presented below share a single source sample, sequenced in a study of blood T cell repertoires in COVID-19. Clones were sequenced by immunoSEQ multiplex PCR, and TCRdb holds only the in-frame ones, with some missing. Among about 290,000 clones listed, 85% were seen once. Sequenced sample: peripheral blood. The receptors were gathered from a woman between 50 and 59 years old with active or convalescent COVID-19.

This sequence joins TRBV5-1 and TRBJ1-2; D is ambiguous. The CDR3 runs to 13 residues. Trimming shortened V by 4 bases and J by 6 bases, and 13 bases separated the two germline ends. Per germline, CDR1 SGHRS and CDR2 YFSETQ. CDR3 coding DNA: TGCGCCAGCAGCCCGGGAAATTCAAATGGCTACACCTTC. Residues: CASSPGNSNGYTF.

The chain employs TRBV11-1 and TRBJ1-1; 7 positions agree with TRBD1. The germline V gene encodes CDR1 SGHAT and CDR2 FQDESV (reference sequence). The CDR3 totals 15 residues. Trimming at V came to 4 bases and at J to 4 bases, leaving 9 bases not matched to a gene. The CDR3 DNA reads as TGTGCCAGCAGCTCAGCAAGGGGGCTATTCACTGAAGCTTTCTTT. Amino acid sequence: CASSSARGLFTEAFF.

The V gene is TRBV27, the J gene TRBJ2-7; TRBD2 might be the D (5 bases). The CDR3 consists of 13 residues. Per the germline V gene, CDR1 is MNHEY and CDR2 is SMNVEV (reference sequence). Trimming shortened V by 5 bases and J by 7 bases, and 15 bases separated the two germline ends. The CDR3 nucleotides are TGTGCCAGCAGTCCACGGCCCTCGGGGGAGCAGTACTTC. It is translated as CASSPRPSGEQYF.

This rearrangement joins TRBV7-9 to TRBJ2-5; TRBD2 aligns across 7 bases. Germline V gene lookup returns CDR1 SEHNR and CDR2 FQNEAQ (reference sequence). There are 13 residues in the CDR3. V shed 2 bases and J 4 bases; nucleotides not matched to a gene: 1. CDR3 nucleotide sequence: TGTGCCAGCAGCTTAAGGGAGGGAGAGACCCAGTACTTC. Protein: CASSLREGETQYF.

This sequence joins TRBV10-2 and TRBJ1-2; no clear D. This CDR3 is 13 amino acids long. V was clipped by 7 bases and J by 3 bases, with 12 bases between them. The germline V gene has CDR1 WSHSY and CDR2 SAAADI. The CDR3 sequence is CASTEGVYYGYTF. CDR3 in DNA: TGCGCCAGCACAGAGGGAGTGTACTATGGCTACACCTTC.

V gene TRBV7-3 combines with J gene TRBJ1-5, with D unresolved. V was clipped by 3 bases and J by 3 bases, with 6 bases between them. The CDR3 contains 13 residues. CDR1 is SGHTA, CDR2 FQGTGA, per germline. As DNA, the CDR3 is TGTGCCAGCAGCTTTGGGCCCAATCAGCCCCAGCATTTT. This gives the protein CASSFGPNQPQHF.

The V and J genes are TRBV28 and TRBJ2-7, with D possibly matching TRBD1 (6 bases). Germline V gene sequence: CDR1 MDHEN, CDR2 SYDVKM. Trimming left V 3 bases short and J 2 bases short, with 11 bases between. This CDR3 region has 14 residues. The CDR3 reads CASSLGTSPYEQYF. CDR3 DNA sequence: TGTGCCAGCAGTTTGGGGACAAGTCCCTACGAGCAGTACTTC.

This clone was counted between two and nine times. CDR3 in DNA: TGTGCCAGCAGCCGTCGACTAGAAGGTGAGCAGTTCTTC. Protein: CASSRRLEGEQFF. V gene TRBV11-2 combines with J gene TRBJ2-1; tentative D call: TRBD2 (6 bases). Germline V gene data show CDR1 as SGHAT and CDR2 as FQNNGV. Trimming shortened V by 5 bases and J by 9 bases, and 14 bases separated the two germline ends. This CDR3 region has 13 residues.

The V gene is TRBV3-1 (or the pseudogene TRBV3-2), the J gene TRBJ2-7; 8 bases line up with TRBD2. The junction had 9 bases not matched to a gene; V was cut back by 4 bases and J by 1 base. This CDR3 has 16 residues. Germline V gene lookup returns CDR1 LGHDT and CDR2 YNNKEL (reference sequence). The CDR3 region is CASSPDPGGLSYEQYF. CDR3 bases: TGTGCCAGCAGCCCGGATCCGGGAGGGCTTTCCTACGAGCAGTACTTC.

The table lists this clone with a count of one. This chain connects TRBV7-9 to TRBJ1-1; D call uncertain. The V end lost 4 bases, the J end lost 1 base, and 10 bases lay between the germline ends. The CDR3 length is 14 residues. Per germline, CDR1 SEHNR and CDR2 FQNEAQ (reference sequence). The DNA for the CDR3 is TGTGCCAGCAGCTCCCGGGGTCGGAACACTGAAGCTTTCTTT. Protein product: CASSSRGRNTEAFF. The full variable domain, with the rest looked up from reference TRBV7-9 and TRBJ1-1, is DTGVSQNPRHKITKRGQNVTFRCDPISEHNRLYWYRQTLGQGPEFLTYFQNEAQLEKSRLLSDRFSAERPKGSFSTLEIQRTEQGDSAMYLCASSSRGRNTEAFFGQGTRLTVV.

The chain is built from TRBV7-9 and TRBJ1-2; no clear D. Germline V gene data show CDR1 as SEHNR and CDR2 as FQNEAQ (reference sequence). The V and J ends lost 4 bases and 4 bases respectively, with 19 bases between them. The CDR3 runs to 16 residues. CDR3 DNA sequence: TGTGCCAGCAGCTCCCCAATGTCCCTAGGTGGCTATGGCTACACCTTC. Its protein product is CASSSPMSLGGYGYTF.

The V gene is TRBV4-1, the J gene TRBJ1-3; 8 bases are shared with TRBD1. This CDR3 has 15 amino acids. The trim removed 2 bases at V and 7 bases at J, leaving 7 bases unmatched. CDR1 MGHRA and CDR2 YSYEKL come from the germline V gene. The CDR3 reads CASSQPWTGTNTIYF. The CDR3 DNA follows: TGCGCCAGCAGCCAACCCTGGACAGGGACGAACACCATATATTTT.

This clone was recorded only once. J is TRBJ1-4 and V is TRBV7-9, with 9 bases fitting TRBD1. The CDR3 covers 15 residues. Germline values: CDR1 SEHNR, CDR2 FQNEAQ (reference sequence). After removal of 4 bases from V and 7 bases from J, the junction contained 7 bases not matched to a gene. This CDR3 reads CASSSDRGWGEKLFF. The CDR3 DNA sequence: TGTGCCAGCAGCTCGGACAGGGGTTGGGGTGAAAAACTGTTTTTT.

This sequence joins TRBV7-9 and TRBJ2-1; 7 positions match TRBD2. The length of the CDR3 is 17 residues. J was trimmed by 4 bases and V by 2 bases; bases with no gene match: 11. The V gene's germline CDR1 is SEHNR and CDR2 FQNEAQ (reference sequence). The CDR3 is CASSLQAGLKVYNEQFF. The CDR3 DNA is TGTGCCAGCAGCTTACAAGCGGGACTCAAGGTTTACAATGAGCAGTTCTTC.

This chain uses TRBV27 with TRBJ1-3; a weak D match, TRBD1 (5 bases). V lost 4 bases and J lost 4, with 17 bases in between. Looked up from germline, CDR1 is MNHEY and CDR2 is SMNVEV (reference sequence). This CDR3 has 16 amino acids. CDR3 in amino acids: CASSSRYDSEGNTIYF. The CDR3 DNA is TGTGCCAGCAGTTCCCGATATGACAGTGAGGGAAACACCATATATTTT.

V gene TRBV7-6 combines with J gene TRBJ1-3, with 9 positions matching TRBD1. CDR3 length: 15 residues. V lost 5 bases, J lost 2 bases, and 4 bases stayed unmatched. CDR1 SGHVS and CDR2 FNYEAQ come from the germline V gene. CDR3 nucleotide sequence: TGTGCCAGCAGCCGACAGGGGGGACCTGGAAACACCATATATTTT. This sequence encodes CASSRQGGPGNTIYF.

The chain links TRBV7-9 to TRBJ2-7, with TRBD2 identical over 8 bases. The CDR3 runs to 15 residues. Germline CDR1 SEHNR, CDR2 FQNEAQ (reference sequence). V trimming: 5 bases; J trimming: 6 bases; junction bases outside the gene matches: 12. The CDR3 DNA sequence: TGTGCCAGCAGCCACCGCGCTGGCCTAGCGGGCGAGCAGTACTTC. Translation gives CASSHRAGLAGEQYF.